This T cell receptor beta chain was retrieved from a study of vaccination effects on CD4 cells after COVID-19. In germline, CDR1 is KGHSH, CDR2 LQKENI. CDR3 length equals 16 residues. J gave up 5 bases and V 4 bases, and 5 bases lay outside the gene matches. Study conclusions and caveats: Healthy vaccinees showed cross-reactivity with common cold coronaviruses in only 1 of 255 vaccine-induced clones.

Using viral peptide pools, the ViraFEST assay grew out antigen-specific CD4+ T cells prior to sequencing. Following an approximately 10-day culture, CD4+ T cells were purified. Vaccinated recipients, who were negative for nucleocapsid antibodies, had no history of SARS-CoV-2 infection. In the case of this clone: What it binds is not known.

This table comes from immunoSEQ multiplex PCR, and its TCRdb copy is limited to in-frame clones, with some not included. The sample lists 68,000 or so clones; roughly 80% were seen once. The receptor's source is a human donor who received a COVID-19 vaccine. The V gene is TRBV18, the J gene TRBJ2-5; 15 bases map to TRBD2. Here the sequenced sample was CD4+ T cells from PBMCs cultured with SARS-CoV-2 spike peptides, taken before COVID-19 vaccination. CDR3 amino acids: CASSRTSGGATETQYF. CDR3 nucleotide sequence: TGTGCCAGCTCACGGACTAGCGGGGGGGCCACGGAGACCCAGTACTTC.